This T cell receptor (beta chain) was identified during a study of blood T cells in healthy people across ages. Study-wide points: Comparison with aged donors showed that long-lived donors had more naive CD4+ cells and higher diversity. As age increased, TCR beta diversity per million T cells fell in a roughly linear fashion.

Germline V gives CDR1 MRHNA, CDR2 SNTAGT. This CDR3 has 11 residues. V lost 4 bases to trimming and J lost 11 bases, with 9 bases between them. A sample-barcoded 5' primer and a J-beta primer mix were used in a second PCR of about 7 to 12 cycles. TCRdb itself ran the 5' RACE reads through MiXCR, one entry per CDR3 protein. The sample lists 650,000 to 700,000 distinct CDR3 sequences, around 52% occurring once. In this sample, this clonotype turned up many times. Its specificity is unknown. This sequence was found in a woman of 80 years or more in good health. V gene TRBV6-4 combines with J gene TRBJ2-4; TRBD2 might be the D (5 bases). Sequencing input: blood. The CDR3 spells CASSGGSVQYF. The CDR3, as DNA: TGTGCCAGCAGTGGAGGGTCCGTTCAGTACTTC.